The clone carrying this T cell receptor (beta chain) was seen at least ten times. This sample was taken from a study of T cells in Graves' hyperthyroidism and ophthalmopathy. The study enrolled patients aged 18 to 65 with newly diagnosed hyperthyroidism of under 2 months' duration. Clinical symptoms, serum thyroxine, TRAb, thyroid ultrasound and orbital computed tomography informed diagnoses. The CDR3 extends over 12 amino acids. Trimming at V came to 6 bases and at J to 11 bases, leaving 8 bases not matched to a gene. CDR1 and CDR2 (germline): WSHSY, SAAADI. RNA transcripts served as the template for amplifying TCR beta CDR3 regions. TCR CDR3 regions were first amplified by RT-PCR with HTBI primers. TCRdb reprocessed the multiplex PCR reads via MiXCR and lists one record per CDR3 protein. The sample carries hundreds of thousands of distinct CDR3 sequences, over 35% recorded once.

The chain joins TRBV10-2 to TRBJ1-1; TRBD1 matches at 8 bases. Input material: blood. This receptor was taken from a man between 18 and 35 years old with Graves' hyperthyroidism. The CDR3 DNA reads TGCGCCAGCAGATGGCAGGGGGCCGTTGCTTTCTTT. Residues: CASRWQGAVAFF.